Listed below are T cell receptor beta chains from one sample, sequenced in a study of regulatory T cells in long-lasting Graves disease. TCRdb independently ran MiXCR on the multiplex PCR reads; one entry per CDR3 protein. The table lists 680,000 or so distinct CDR3 sequences, 15% to 20% of them singletons. Separately, the same data were catalogued under a study of T cells in Graves' hyperthyroidism and ophthalmopathy.

Sequencing was performed on peripheral blood mononuclear cells (PBMCs), taken at new diagnosis, from a patient treated with antithyroid drugs. The receptor set was obtained from a woman in her 30s with Graves disease. The CDR3 runs from the conserved cysteine through the conserved F or W. D genes are given only for firm matches.

D	V	J	CDR3
.	TRBV19	TRBJ1-1	CASTTSRGERLNTEAFF
.	TRBV27	TRBJ2-1	CASSFGFTSEQFF
.	TRBV28	TRBJ2-7	CASSFLGRDIYSSYEQYF
.	TRBV24-1	TRBJ1-1	CATSVWTEAFF
TRBD1	TRBV7-9	TRBJ2-2	CASSLRQGASGELFF
.	TRBV30	TRBJ2-5	CAWSVRRAGAETQYF
.	TRBV19	TRBJ1-5	CASRDWGDTSNQPQHF
.	TRBV20-1	TRBJ2-2	CSAKRGLAPNTGELFF
.	TRBV2	TRBJ2-7	CASTWAQNSYEQYF
.	TRBV18	TRBJ2-1	CASSPPSSGSYNEQFF
.	TRBV7-9	TRBJ2-1	CASSLGPQLDNEQFF
TRBD2	TRBV3-1	TRBJ2-4	CASSQTSGGKNIQYF
TRBD2	TRBV27	TRBJ2-1	CASGHLSPSGVGNEQFF
.	TRBV7-2	TRBJ2-1	CASSLEGTTYNEQFF
.	TRBV29-1	TRBJ1-1	CSVYMTEAFF
.	TRBV6-1	TRBJ2-2	CASSFSRDPYTGELFF
.	TRBV20-1	TRBJ2-1	CSASKGGSPHNEQFF
TRBD2	TRBV7-3	TRBJ2-1	CASSPTPGLAWNEQFF
TRBD2	TRBV27	TRBJ2-1	CASRRTSIYNEQFF
TRBD1	TRBV18	TRBJ1-1	CASSPRDREGAEAFF
.	TRBV5-6	TRBJ2-5	CASSLFEQETQYF
TRBD1	TRBV6-2/TRBV6-3	TRBJ2-4	CASSFGQGQNIQYF
.	TRBV4-2	TRBJ1-3	CASSQDVWVSGNTIYF
.	TRBV12-3/TRBV12-4	TRBJ2-1	CASSLASNEQFF
.	TRBV6-5	TRBJ1-1	CASSYAGSAEAFF
TRBD2	TRBV3-1	TRBJ2-1	CASSVTGTSGSGEFF
.	TRBV7-9	TRBJ1-1	CASSLVLVEEAFF
.	TRBV5-1	TRBJ2-7	CASSFGGHGEQYF
.	TRBV11-2	TRBJ2-7	CASSLDLSTPVYSYEQYF
.	TRBV18	TRBJ1-2	CASSPTAGEGNYGYTF
TRBD2	TRBV27	TRBJ2-7	CASSKSGRDPYEQYF
TRBD2	TRBV7-3	TRBJ2-1	CASSLRLADYNEQFF
.	TRBV18	TRBJ1-1	CASSPPRNSRGTEAFF
.	TRBV6-2/TRBV6-3	TRBJ2-7	CASSYSWLDSYEQYF
.	TRBV27	TRBJ1-1	CASSLGWGLPSEAFF
.	TRBV7-9	TRBJ1-2	CASSFGETYGYTF
.	TRBV2	TRBJ1-5	CASSAGHNSNQPQHF
TRBD1	TRBV5-1	TRBJ1-5	CASSSRRGPPQHF
.	TRBV6-1	TRBJ1-1	CASRELQGGTEAFF
.	TRBV28	TRBJ2-1	CASRAGSYNEQFF
TRBD1	TRBV2	TRBJ2-3	CASRDRDSTDTQYF
.	TRBV6-2/TRBV6-3	TRBJ2-1	CATRETRLGSYNEQFF
TRBD1	TRBV10-3	TRBJ1-1	CAISVRGQGSTEAFF
TRBD2	TRBV5-1	TRBJ2-3	CASSPEVGGGDTQYF
TRBD1	TRBV2	TRBJ1-1	CATTGAYTEAFF
TRBD1	TRBV4-1	TRBJ2-3	CASSQGQGKGNTQYF
.	TRBV7-2	TRBJ1-2	CASSLGGGARGYTF
TRBD1	TRBV7-2	TRBJ2-3	CASSSVSGGVTDTQYF
.	TRBV7-9	TRBJ1-2	CASSPGAAARSYGYTF
TRBD2	TRBV5-5	TRBJ2-1	CASSLTLADHYNEQFF
.	TRBV6-1	TRBJ2-7	CASSMAFEQYF
.	TRBV5-1	TRBJ1-2	CASSADFEARRIGYGYTF
.	TRBV28	TRBJ2-7	CASGYYEQYF
TRBD2	TRBV20-1	TRBJ2-3	CSAVGLAGTDTQYF
.	TRBV5-1	TRBJ2-1	CASTSGISGDNEQFF
.	TRBV12-3/TRBV12-4	TRBJ2-4	CASSLSGARKNIQYF
TRBD1	TRBV29-1	TRBJ1-5	CSVDGAGGLYF
.	TRBV10-3	TRBJ2-7	CAISRDPPDEQYF